These 30 T cell receptor beta chains came from one sample sequenced in a study of CD8+ T cells in alopecia areata. The authors extracted RNA and reverse transcribed it into cDNA as the sequencing template. TCRdb's copy holds only in-frame clones and misses some; the assay was immunoSEQ multiplex PCR. The table lists some 210,000 clones, around 66% of them singletons. Treatment meaning: oral pan-JAK inhibitor, 5-10 mg twice daily. The sample consisted of CD4+ T cells sorted from blood, taken at approximately week 42, from a patient treated with tofacitinib. The receptors here all came from a human donor with alopecia areata.

The chain combines TRBV30 with TRBJ1-2; D gene uncertain. V was clipped by 1 base and J by 0 bases, with 9 bases between them. The V gene's germline CDR1 is GTSNPN and CDR2 SVGIG (reference sequence). The CDR3 contains 14 residues. In nucleotides, the CDR3 is TGTGCCTGGAGTGGGGCAACAACTAACTATGGCTACACCTTC. Its translation: CAWSGATTNYGYTF.

The chain employs TRBV4-3 and TRBJ1-6, with unresolved D. From germline, CDR1 is LGHNA and CDR2 YSLEER. V shed 2 bases and J shed 7 bases, with 12 bases lying between them. The CDR3 is 15 residues long. This CDR3 reads CASSQNADSNSPLHF. CDR3 DNA sequence: TGCGCCAGCAGCCAAAACGCAGATTCAAATTCACCCCTCCACTTT.

V usage is TRBV29-1 and J usage is TRBJ1-5, with a weak D call TRBD1 (5 bases). Germline assignment: CDR1 SQVTM and CDR2 ANQGSEA. The CDR3 is 15 residues long. The germline V and J ends were trimmed by 7 bases and 3 bases, with 19 bases remaining between them. CDR3 residues: CSGSQGVIDNQPQHF. The CDR3 DNA follows: TGCAGCGGATCCCAGGGAGTCATCGACAATCAGCCCCAGCATTTT.

The chain has TRBV29-1 and TRBJ1-1, with D possibly TRBD1 on 5 matching bases. V lost 6 bases, J lost 2 bases, and 16 bases lay in between. From germline, CDR1 is SQVTM and CDR2 ANQGSEA. The CDR3 spans 14 residues. CDR3 DNA sequence: TGCAGCGTGTACGTCATGGGGGGTAACACTGAAGCTTTCTTT. Translated, it gives CSVYVMGGNTEAFF.

This chain joins TRBV30 and TRBJ1-1; 11 bases fit TRBD1. V shed 7 bases and J 5 bases; nucleotides not matched to a gene: 9. Germline CDR1 reads GTSNPN; CDR2 reads SVGIG (reference sequence). The CDR3 has 14 residues. CDR3 in amino acids: CASDRGHKGTEAFF. The CDR3 nucleotides are TGTGCCTCGGACAGGGGGCATAAGGGGACTGAAGCTTTCTTT.

V usage is TRBV25-1 and J usage is TRBJ2-7; 8 positions match TRBD1. V shed 4 bases and J 6 bases; nucleotides not matched to a gene: 5. Germline V lookup: CDR1 MGHDK, CDR2 SYGVNS. The CDR3 is made up of 13 amino acids. This CDR3 reads CASSGHRGFEQYF. In DNA form, the CDR3 reads TGTGCCAGCAGTGGCCACAGGGGGTTCGAGCAGTACTTC.

This chain joins TRBV7-2 and TRBJ2-5, with 12 bases identical to TRBD2. This CDR3 has 16 residues. V lost 6 bases and J lost 1; bases outside the gene matches: 6. Looked up from germline, CDR1 is SGHTA and CDR2 is FQGNSA. The CDR3 loop is CASSTGLAGLQETQYF. In DNA, the CDR3 is TGTGCCAGCAGTACAGGACTAGCGGGGCTCCAAGAGACCCAGTACTTC. Looking up the rest from reference TRBV7-2 and TRBJ2-5 gives the full variable domain: GAGVSQSPSNKVTEKGKDVELRCDPISGHTALYWYRQSLGQGLEFLIYFQGNSAPDKSGLPSDRFSAERTGGSVSTLTIQRTQQEDSAVYLCASSTGLAGLQETQYFGPGTRLLVL.

The CDR3 is CASSIRQNTEAFF. DNA of the CDR3: TGTGCCAGCAGCATCCGACAGAACACTGAAGCTTTCTTT. The rearrangement links TRBV5-6 to TRBJ1-1; D gene ambiguous. The CDR3 is 13 residues long. Trimming removed 4 bases from V and 1 base from J, with 8 bases in between. Germline lookup yields CDR1 SGHDT and CDR2 YYEEEE. The full variable domain, with the rest looked up from reference TRBV5-6 and TRBJ1-1, is DAGVTQSPTHLIKTRGQQVTLRCSPKSGHDTVSWYQQALGQGPQFIFQYYEEEERQRGNFPDRFSGHQFPNYSSELNVNALLLGDSALYLCASSIRQNTEAFFGQGTRLTVV.

The genes are TRBV30 and TRBJ2-4; unclear D gene. The germline V gene has CDR1 GTSNPN and CDR2 SVGIG (reference sequence). Trimming removed 6 bases at V and 0 bases at J, with 3 bases between. CDR3 length equals 11 residues. The CDR3 spells CACIAKNIQYF. The DNA of the CDR3 is TGTGCCTGCATAGCCAAAAACATTCAGTACTTC.

The chain is built from TRBV19 and TRBJ1-2; 9 bases map to TRBD1. CDR1 and CDR2 from the germline V gene are LNHDA and SQIVND (reference sequence). CDR3 size: 13 residues. The V gene end was trimmed by 6 bases and the J gene end by 8 bases; junction bases not matched to a gene: 7. The CDR3 DNA sequence: TGTGCCAGTAGACACAGGGGGCTAAGAGGCTACACCTTC. Translated: CASRHRGLRGYTF.

The rearrangement links TRBV15 to TRBJ1-1, with D unresolved. This CDR3 region has 14 residues. V was pared by 0 bases and J by 1 base, with 6 bases between. CDR1 is LNHNV and CDR2 is YYDKDF in the germline V gene (reference sequence). The CDR3 DNA reads TGTGCCACCAGCAGAGATCAAAAGAACACTGAAGCTTTCTTT. Its protein is CATSRDQKNTEAFF.

J is TRBJ1-1 and V is TRBV29-1; D unresolved. V lost 6 bases to trimming and J lost 9 bases, with 14 bases between them. The CDR3 extends over 11 amino acids. CDR1 is SQVTM and CDR2 is ANQGSEA in the germline V gene. The CDR3 loop is CSVAPPAKAFF. The CDR3 DNA is TGCAGCGTGGCCCCCCCCGCCAAAGCTTTCTTT.

This clone was observed a few times. This chain uses TRBV7-8 with TRBJ2-3; D gene unclear. Germline CDR1 SGHVS, CDR2 FQNEAQ. Trimming removed 2 bases at V and 6 bases at J, with 6 bases between. This CDR3 is built from 12 residues. The CDR3 DNA is TGTGCCAGCAGCTTAAGCCCCGATACGCAGTATTTT. Encoded protein: CASSLSPDTQYF.

A word on this clone: The same CDR3 also results from other DNA sequences found in this sample. V usage is TRBV7-2 and J usage is TRBJ1-5; 7 bases agree with TRBD1. Germline V gene lookup returns CDR1 SGHTA and CDR2 FQGNSA. This CDR3 region has 14 residues. The J segment lost 2 bases and the V segment lost 3 bases, leaving 1 base of the junction unmatched. The CDR3 is CASSLGTGNQPQHF. As DNA, the CDR3 is TGTGCCAGCAGCTTGGGGACAGGCAATCAGCCCCAGCATTTT.

The gene calls are TRBV7-8 and TRBJ2-2, with no clear D. Germline V gene data show CDR1 as SGHVS and CDR2 as FQNEAQ. The CDR3 runs to 14 residues. The V end was cut by 5 bases, the J end by 4 bases, with 11 bases between. The CDR3 nucleotides are TGTGCCAGCAGCACGGGTAAACCCACCGGGGAGCTGTTTTTT. Amino acid sequence: CASSTGKPTGELFF.

In DNA, the CDR3 is TGTGTTACGGGGGAGAACACCGGGGAGCTGTTTTTT. Its protein product is CVTGENTGELFF. The rearrangement uses TRBV2 and TRBJ2-2; D is possibly TRBD2 (6 bases). The CDR3 consists of 12 residues. Germline CDR1 and CDR2: SNHLY and FYNNEI.

V and J are TRBV5-6 and TRBJ1-1, with no clear D. Germline lookup yields CDR1 SGHDT and CDR2 YYEEEE. The CDR3 length is 15 residues. Between the trimmed V and J ends, which lost 5 bases and 2 bases, there was a span of 16 bases. CDR3 sequence: CASRSSSWANTEAFF. The CDR3 DNA follows: TGTGCCAGCAGATCCTCGTCCTGGGCCAACACTGAAGCTTTCTTT.

This chain connects TRBV30 to TRBJ1-6, with 8 bases identical to TRBD1. With 4 bases clipped from V and 10 bases from J, the junction kept 6 bases outside the gene matches. Germline loops: CDR1 GTSNPN, CDR2 SVGIG (reference sequence). This CDR3 is built from 13 residues. The CDR3 DNA reads as TGTGCCTGGACTGGACAGGGAGGATCACCCCTCCACTTT. Protein product: CAWTGQGGSPLHF.

The genes are TRBV7-9 and TRBJ1-2; D ambiguous. Germline loops: CDR1 SEHNR, CDR2 FQNEAQ (reference sequence). V shed 3 bases and J shed 5 bases, with 10 bases lying between them. This CDR3 has 13 residues. The CDR3 region has the DNA TGTGCCAGCAGCTTGGGGAAAGGGTATGGCTACACCTTC. As protein: CASSLGKGYGYTF. The full variable domain, with the rest looked up from reference TRBV7-9 and TRBJ1-2, is DTGVSQNPRHKITKRGQNVTFRCDPISEHNRLYWYRQTLGQGPEFLTYFQNEAQLEKSRLLSDRFSAERPKGSFSTLEIQRTEQGDSAMYLCASSLGKGYGYTFGSGTRLTVV.

The rearrangement joins TRBV6-1 to TRBJ2-1; a weak D match, TRBD2 (6 bases). Germline CDR1 reads MNHNS; CDR2 reads SASEGT. The ends were cut back, 6 bases at V and 4 bases at J, with 16 bases in the middle. The CDR3 spans 15 residues. This CDR3 is CASSDHPGRYNEQFF. CDR3 nucleotides: TGTGCCAGCAGCGACCACCCAGGGAGGTACAATGAGCAGTTCTTC.

This clone was observed a few times. The rearrangement uses TRBV29-1 and TRBJ1-1, with D hard to call. CDR1 and CDR2 (germline): SQVTM, ANQGSEA. Deletions cut 4 bases from V and 1 base from J, with 13 bases between. The CDR3 loop spans 14 amino acids. CDR3 sequence: CSVVPRQSNTEAFF. In DNA, the CDR3 is TGCAGCGTTGTGCCCCGGCAGTCGAACACTGAAGCTTTCTTT. Full variable domain (remainder filled in from reference TRBV29-1 and TRBJ1-1): SAVISQKPSRDICQRGTSLTIQCQVDSQVTMMFWYRQQPGQSLTLIATANQGSEATYESGFVIDKFPISRPNLTFSTLTVSNMSPEDSSIYLCSVVPRQSNTEAFFGQGTRLTVV.

The V call is TRBV4-3, the J call TRBJ1-6, with D possibly being TRBD1 (6 bases). V shed 4 bases and J shed 8 bases, with 15 bases lying between them. Germline loops: CDR1 LGHNA, CDR2 YSLEER. This CDR3 comprises 15 residues. CDR3 sequence: CASSLNTGKDSPLHF. Here the CDR3 DNA reads TGCGCCAGCAGCCTCAATACAGGGAAGGATTCACCCCTCCACTTT.

V is TRBV4-3 and J is TRBJ1-2; tentatively, D is TRBD1 (6 bases). V dropped 0 bases and J dropped 8 bases, with 16 bases sitting between them. Germline loops: CDR1 LGHNA, CDR2 YSLEER. The length of the CDR3 is 15 residues. The CDR3 sequence is CASSQEGWDTYGYTF. The CDR3, as DNA: TGCGCCAGCAGCCAAGAAGGGTGGGACACCTACGGCTACACCTTC.

The chain links TRBV18 to TRBJ1-2; 7 bases match TRBD1. The CDR3 has 13 residues. Per the germline V gene, CDR1 is KGHSH and CDR2 is LQKENI. The V gene end was trimmed by 3 bases and the J gene end by 8 bases; junction bases not matched to a gene: 6. CDR3 DNA sequence: TGTGCCAGCTCACCCCTGACAGGGTCAGGCTACACCTTC. Its translation is CASSPLTGSGYTF.

This clone occurred many times. This chain links TRBV19 with TRBJ1-6; a weak D match, TRBD1 (5 bases). Germline assignment: CDR1 LNHDA and CDR2 SQIVND (reference sequence). The CDR3 is made up of 17 amino acids. V lost 7 bases and J 6 bases, leaving 22 bases between the germline ends. The CDR3 nucleotides are TGTGCCAGTACCAAACTTGGGGGTTCCCTCGGTAATTCACCCCTCCACTTT. As protein: CASTKLGGSLGNSPLHF. The complete variable domain, with remaining parts taken from reference TRBV19 and TRBJ1-6, reads DGGITQSPKYLFRKEGQNVTLSCEQNLNHDAMYWYRQDPGQGLRLIYYSQIVNDFQKGDIAEGYSVSREKKESFPLTVTSAQKNPTAFYLCASTKLGGSLGNSPLHFGNGTRLTVT.

As concerns this clone: The same CDR3 is also encoded by other DNA sequences in this sample. The chain carries TRBV30 and TRBJ2-7, with a possible D match to TRBD1 (5 bases). CDR3 length equals 12 residues. V lost 4 bases to trimming and J lost 2 bases, with 9 bases between them. Germline loops: CDR1 GTSNPN, CDR2 SVGIG (reference sequence). The CDR3 loop is CAWKQGTYEQYF. In DNA, the CDR3 is TGTGCCTGGAAGCAGGGTACCTACGAGCAGTACTTC.

The rearrangement links TRBV29-1 to TRBJ2-2; TRBD2 might be the D (5 bases). This CDR3 has 16 amino acids. Germline CDR1 is SQVTM and CDR2 is ANQGSEA. Trimming cost V 4 bases and J 1 base, with 16 bases left between them. For the CDR3, the DNA is TGCAGCGTTGGCCAGCTAGCCACCATGAACACCGGGGAGCTGTTTTTT. The encoded protein is CSVGQLATMNTGELFF.

A remark on this clone: This specimen includes other DNA sequences encoding the same CDR3. The V and J genes are TRBV5-1 and TRBJ2-5, with D hard to call. The CDR3 length is 10 residues. Germline values: CDR1 SGHRS, CDR2 YFSETQ. V lost 4 bases and J lost 5, with 3 bases in between. The CDR3 sequence is CASSGETQYF. In DNA form, the CDR3 reads TGCGCCAGCAGCGGGGAGACCCAGTACTTC. The complete variable domain, with remaining parts taken from reference TRBV5-1 and TRBJ2-5, reads KAGVTQTPRYLIKTRGQQVTLSCSPISGHRSVSWYQQTPGQGLQFLFEYFSETQRNKGNFPGRFSGRQFSNSRSEMNVSTLELGDSALYLCASSGETQYFGPGTRLLVL.

The V gene is TRBV2, the J gene TRBJ2-5; D ambiguous. This CDR3 spans 11 amino acids. Trimming took off 6 bases at V and 8 bases at J, with 10 bases between the two ends. Germline V gives CDR1 SNHLY, CDR2 FYNNEI. CDR3 residues: CASRETDTQYF. The CDR3 nucleotides read TGTGCCAGCAGGGAAACGGATACCCAGTACTTC.

This sequence joins TRBV2 and TRBJ2-5; D may be TRBD1 (5 bases). The V gene's germline CDR1 is SNHLY and CDR2 FYNNEI. This CDR3 has 14 amino acids. Trimming removed 7 bases from V and 1 base from J, with 13 bases in between. The CDR3 DNA sequence: TGTGCCAGCACCGACAGTAGAGGCCAAGAGACCCAGTACTTC. Residues: CASTDSRGQETQYF.